Shown below are 21 T cell receptor beta chains from a single sample sequenced in a study of Graves' ophthalmopathy and Graves' hyperthyroidism (dated by TCRdb to 2017 to 2018). This sample was sequenced with an Illumina HiSeq 2000. For repertoire sequencing, the TCR beta CDR3 regions were amplified from RNA transcripts. A first-round RT-PCR used HTBI primers with the Qiagen OneStep RT-PCR kit, followed by a second-round multiplex PCR, size selection and purification. Clones were called with MiXCR by TCRdb after fastp trimmed the public reads at Q25, and only in-frame beta chains were retained. Duplicate CDR3 protein sequences are folded into a single record with the most common DNA and genes. The sample yields tens of thousands of distinct CDR3 sequences; less than 55% were counted once. The top ten clones comprise over 4% of the sample. Sequenced sample: peripheral blood. These receptors came from an adult woman with Graves' ophthalmopathy.

In this sample, this clonotype turned up many times. This rearrangement joins TRBV19 to TRBJ1-5; no reliable D call. The CDR3 spans 15 residues. Trimming left V 6 bases short and J 7 bases short, with 19 bases between. The germline V gene has CDR1 LNHDA and CDR2 SQIVND (reference sequence). The CDR3 DNA is TGTGCCAGTAGGGTGAACCTCGGCGGTGTACAGCCCCAGCATTTT. It translates to CASRVNLGGVQPQHF.

The gene calls are TRBV24-1 and TRBJ2-5, with D perhaps matching TRBD1 (8 bases). The germline V and J ends were trimmed by 4 bases and 5 bases, with 25 bases remaining between them. This CDR3 contains 18 residues. Germline V lookup: CDR1 KGHDR, CDR2 SFDVKD. The CDR3 here is CATSDPSPRDRGGETQYF. CDR3 DNA sequence: TGTGCCACCAGTGACCCAAGTCCTAGAGACAGGGGAGGGGAGACCCAGTACTTC.

V gene TRBV20-1 combines with J gene TRBJ2-5; a possible D gene is TRBD1 (6 bases). This CDR3 comprises 12 residues. Trimming shortened V by 5 bases and J by 5 bases, and 12 bases separated the two germline ends. Germline V gene lookup returns CDR1 DFQATT and CDR2 SNEGSKA (reference sequence). CDR3: CSAAGDEETQYF. For the CDR3, the DNA is TGCAGTGCTGCAGGGGATGAGGAGACCCAGTACTTC.

The rearrangement links TRBV19 to TRBJ1-2; TRBD1 aligns across 8 bases. There are 12 residues in the CDR3. The J segment lost 8 bases and the V segment lost 9 bases, leaving 8 bases of the junction unmatched. Germline CDR1 LNHDA, CDR2 SQIVND (reference sequence). CDR3 DNA: TGTGCCAGCACCCCTCAGGGGGCAGGCTACACCTTC. The encoded protein is CASTPQGAGYTF.

This clonotype was picked up many times. DNA of the CDR3: TGTGCCAGCAGCTTAGGGACGGGGGACCAGCCCCAGCATTTT. Its translation is CASSLGTGDQPQHF. V and J are TRBV7-9 and TRBJ1-5; possibly TRBD1 for D (5 bases). There are 14 residues in the CDR3. The V and J ends lost 1 base and 7 bases respectively, with 11 bases between them. Germline V CDR1 and CDR2: SEHNR, FQNEAQ (reference sequence).

Remarks on this clonotype: One end of the junction varies from germline; a read error may be responsible. The J gene is TRBJ2-1, the V gene TRBV7-6, with TRBD1 matching over 10 bases. The CDR3 totals 16 residues. CDR1 SGHVS and CDR2 FNYEAQ come from the germline V gene. This CDR3 is CASSLVGDRGYNGQFF. CDR3 in DNA: TGCGCCAGCAGCTTAGTGGGGGACAGGGGATACAATGGGCAGTTCTTC. Looking up the rest from reference TRBV7-6 and TRBJ2-1 gives the full variable domain: GAGVSQSPRYKVTKRGQDVALRCDPISGHVSLYWYRQALGQGPEFLTYFNYEAQQDKSGLPNDRFSAERPEGSISTLTIQRTEQRDSAMYRCASSLVGDRGYNGQFFGPGTRLTVL.

This clonotype was counted ten times or more. The chain recombines TRBV5-8 with TRBJ2-3, with TRBD2 matching 15 bases. The CDR3 consists of 19 residues. Trimming at V came to 2 bases and at J to 4 bases, leaving 11 bases not matched to a gene. Looked up from germline, CDR1 is SGHTS and CDR2 is YDEGEE. CDR3: CASSFPGTSGRMWADTQYF. The CDR3 DNA reads as TGTGCCAGCAGCTTCCCCGGGACTAGCGGGAGGATGTGGGCAGATACGCAGTATTTT. Full variable domain (remainder filled in from reference TRBV5-8 and TRBJ2-3): EAGVTQSPTHLIKTRGQQATLRCSPISGHTSVYWYQQALGLGLQFLLWYDEGEERNRGNFPPRFSGRQFPNYSSELNVNALELEDSALYLCASSFPGTSGRMWADTQYFGPGTRLTVL.

The chain recombines TRBV20-1 with TRBJ2-3, with D maybe TRBD2 (6 bases). The CDR3 loop spans 14 amino acids. The germline V and J ends were trimmed by 1 base and 4 bases, with 12 bases remaining between them. The germline V gene has CDR1 DFQATT and CDR2 SNEGSKA (reference sequence). The CDR3 nucleotides are TGCAGTGCTAGAGTCCCGGCGGGATCAGATACGCAGTATTTT. Its protein product is CSARVPAGSDTQYF.

This clonotype has at least ten counts. The chain is built from TRBV6-1 and TRBJ2-7; D is possibly TRBD2 (6 bases). Germline CDR1 and CDR2: MNHNS and SASEGT. The V end was cut by 1 base, the J end by 2 bases, with 12 bases between. The CDR3 length is 15 residues. The CDR3 region is CASSEEGGTPYEQYF. The CDR3 DNA is TGTGCCAGCAGTGAAGAGGGCGGGACTCCCTACGAGCAGTACTTC.

The chain uses TRBV28 and TRBJ1-1, with TRBD1 matching 7 bases. Germline V gives CDR1 MDHEN, CDR2 SYDVKM. There are 15 residues in the CDR3. V was clipped by 4 bases and J by 7 bases; unmatched bases: 12. Here the CDR3 DNA reads TGTGCCAGCAGTTCGCCGCCAGGGGGAACATTTGAAGCTTTCTTT. Translated: CASSSPPGGTFEAFF.

This clonotype was picked up many times. The chain uses TRBV5-5 and TRBJ1-1; D call uncertain. Germline CDR1 SGHKS, CDR2 YYEKEE (reference sequence). CDR3 length: 16 residues. The V end was cut by 2 bases, the J end by 0 bases, with 14 bases between. CDR3 in amino acids: CASSFSPAAMNTEAFF. In DNA form, the CDR3 reads TGTGCCAGCAGCTTCTCCCCGGCAGCCATGAACACTGAAGCTTTCTTT.

The rearrangement links TRBV19 to TRBJ2-3; 9 nucleotides agree with TRBD1. Germline trimming cut 4 bases from V and 0 bases from J; bases unmatched to any gene: 14. CDR1 and CDR2 (germline): LNHDA, SQIVND (reference sequence). CDR3 length equals 19 residues. The CDR3 sequence: CASSNREGQGKGSTDTQYF. The CDR3 DNA sequence: TGTGCCAGTAGTAACCGAGAGGGACAGGGAAAAGGTAGCACAGATACGCAGTATTTT.

The J gene is TRBJ2-6, the V gene TRBV5-1; 9 bases are shared with TRBD1. J gave up 2 bases and V 7 bases, and 7 bases lay outside the gene matches. The CDR3 extends over 16 amino acids. Germline V gene sequence: CDR1 SGHRS, CDR2 YFSETQ. CDR3 loop: CASVGQGMAGANVLTF. The CDR3 DNA follows: TGCGCCAGCGTGGGACAGGGAATGGCTGGGGCCAACGTCCTGACTTTC.

This clonotype was seen repeatedly, ten times or more. The chain has TRBV19 and TRBJ2-4; D is unclear. Germline V gene sequence: CDR1 LNHDA, CDR2 SQIVND (reference sequence). V was clipped by 3 bases and J by 9 bases, with 15 bases between them. The CDR3 has 14 amino acids. As DNA, the CDR3 is TGTGCCAGTAGTATTACGAAGTCCGATAGCATTCAGTACTTC. It specifies CASSITKSDSIQYF.

This clonotype has just one count. The chain employs TRBV19 and TRBJ1-4; D might be TRBD1 (5 bases). The CDR3 loop spans 13 amino acids. Per germline, CDR1 LNHDA and CDR2 SQIVND (reference sequence). Trimming removed 7 bases at V and 7 bases at J, with 13 bases between. The CDR3 bases are TGTGCCAGTACCCTTTGGGACTCTGAAAAACTGTTTTTT. Translated, it gives CASTLWDSEKLFF.

In this sample, this clonotype turned up many times. This chain joins TRBV28 and TRBJ1-6, with D possibly matching TRBD1 (6 bases). There are 14 residues in the CDR3. V lost 6 bases and J lost 7, with 13 bases in between. Per the germline V gene, CDR1 is MDHEN and CDR2 is SYDVKM. Written as DNA, the CDR3 is TGTGCCAGCAGATACAGGGTAGGAAATTCACCCCTCCACTTT. Translated, it gives CASRYRVGNSPLHF.

Comments on this clonotype: Since the CDR3 does not end with the conserved phenylalanine or tryptophan, this likely comes from a read error. The rearrangement uses TRBV20-1 and TRBJ1-5; D is unclear. V lost 5 bases and J 1 base, leaving 9 bases between the germline ends. This CDR3 region has 13 residues. Germline V gives CDR1 DFQATT, CDR2 SNEGSKA (reference sequence). The CDR3 region has the DNA TGCAGTGCTTTAATAAACAGCAATCAGCCCCAGCATTCT. Its protein is CSALINSNQPQHS.

Many counts were recorded for this clonotype. The CDR3 DNA follows: TGTGCCAGCAGCCCCAGACAGGAGATCAATCAGCCCCAGCATTTT. Translation gives CASSPRQEINQPQHF. The chain has TRBV28 and TRBJ1-5; tentatively, D is TRBD1 (6 bases). The CDR3 runs to 15 residues. Germline CDR1 MDHEN, CDR2 SYDVKM. V lost 6 bases and J 3 bases, leaving 15 bases between the germline ends.

This clonotype was found many times. The J gene is TRBJ1-5, the V gene TRBV20-1; D perhaps matches TRBD1 (6 bases). V lost 2 bases and J 3 bases, leaving 11 bases between the germline ends. CDR3 length: 14 residues. The germline V gene has CDR1 DFQATT and CDR2 SNEGSKA (reference sequence). Written as DNA, the CDR3 is TGCAGTGCTAGACGACAGGCTTACAATCAGCCCCAGCATTTT. This gives the protein CSARRQAYNQPQHF.

This clonotype was seen only once. This chain links TRBV19 with TRBJ2-1; 11 bases match TRBD2. The V segment lost 3 bases and the J segment 0 bases; nucleotides outside the gene matches: 4. The CDR3 length is 17 residues. CDR1 and CDR2 from the germline V gene are LNHDA and SQIVND (reference sequence). CDR3 sequence reads: CASSIILAGASYNEQFF. CDR3 DNA: TGTGCCAGTAGTATTATACTAGCGGGGGCCTCCTACAATGAGCAGTTCTTC.

This clonotype was seen once. The chain recombines TRBV7-8 with TRBJ1-6, with TRBD1 identical over 8 bases. The trim removed 4 bases at V and 0 bases at J, leaving 8 bases unmatched. Germline values: CDR1 SGHVS, CDR2 FQNEAQ. The CDR3 totals 18 residues. The CDR3 DNA sequence: TGTGCCAGCAGCTATCGGGGACAGGAGAGCTCCTATAATTCACCCCTCCACTTT. It yields the protein CASSYRGQESSYNSPLHF. The whole variable domain, filled in from reference TRBV7-8 and TRBJ1-6, reads GAGVSQSPRYKVAKRGQDVALRCDPISGHVSLFWYQQALGQGPEFLTYFQNEAQLDKSGLPSDRFFAERPEGSVSTLKIQRTQQEDSAVYLCASSYRGQESSYNSPLHFGNGTRLTVT.